This paragraph reports one TCR beta chain. Its specificity is unknown. The data were produced by immunoSEQ multiplex PCR, yet TCRdb's version contains in-frame clones alone and is incomplete. The data show 350,000 to 450,000 clones, around 87% seen once. There are 11 residues in the CDR3. CDR1 is SGHVS, CDR2 FNYEAQ, per germline. The ends were cut back, 5 bases at V and 8 bases at J, with 7 bases in the middle. The sample originates from a study of Ad26.COV2.S vaccination and SARS-CoV-2 variants. Study information: Administration of Ad26.COV2.S was intramuscular, either once or twice 56 days apart. General study findings and limits: Possible underestimation of total T cell responses by the TCR breadth and depth analyses was noted.

The treatment here: approximately 18 received Ad26.COV2.S at low or high dose, single or two shots; about 5 received placebo; per-sample allocation not given. After the first vaccine or placebo injection, samples were drawn on day 63. Ad26.COV2.S expressed prefusion-stabilized spike from the original Wuhan strain. The sample was peripheral blood, taken in a trial of Ad26.COV2.S vaccine versus placebo. The sequence was obtained from a person between 18 and 60 years old who received the Ad26.COV2.S COVID-19 vaccine or a placebo. This chain connects TRBV7-6 to TRBJ2-1; no definite D call. The DNA of the CDR3 is TGTGCCAGCAGCCCTGGCCATGAGCAGTTCTTC. It translates to CASSPGHEQFF.